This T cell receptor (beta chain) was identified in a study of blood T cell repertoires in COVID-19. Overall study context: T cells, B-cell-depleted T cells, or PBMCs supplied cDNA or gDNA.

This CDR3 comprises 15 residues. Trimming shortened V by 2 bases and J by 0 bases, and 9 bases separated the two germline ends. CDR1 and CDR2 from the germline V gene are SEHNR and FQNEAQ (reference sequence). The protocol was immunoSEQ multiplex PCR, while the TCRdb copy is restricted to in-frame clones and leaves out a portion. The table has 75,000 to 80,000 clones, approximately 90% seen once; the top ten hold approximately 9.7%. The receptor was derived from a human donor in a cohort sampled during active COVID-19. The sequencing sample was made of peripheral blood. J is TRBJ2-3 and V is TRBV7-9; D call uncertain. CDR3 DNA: TGTGCCAGCAGCTTATCAGGCACTAGCACAGATACGCAGTATTTT. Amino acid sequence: CASSLSGTSTDTQYF.